The 11 T cell receptor beta chains below were found in one sample sequenced in a study of blood T cell repertoires in COVID-19. The data were produced by immunoSEQ multiplex PCR, yet TCRdb's version contains in-frame clones alone and is incomplete. Of about 230,000 clones listed, over 80% are singletons. Sequences were obtained from peripheral blood. Receptors were obtained from a man aged 35-49 years with acute or convalescent COVID-19.

This chain links TRBV7-3 with TRBJ2-1; D remains ambiguous. Germline V gene sequence: CDR1 SGHTA, CDR2 FQGTGA. Trimming shortened V by 1 base and J by 0 bases, and 13 bases separated the two germline ends. The CDR3 has 17 residues. CDR3 residues: CASSLILGLSSYNEQFF. For the CDR3, the DNA is TGTGCCAGCAGCTTAATCCTCGGTCTTAGCTCCTACAATGAGCAGTTCTTC.

The rearrangement joins TRBV15 to TRBJ1-4; D might be TRBD1 (5 bases). Germline CDR1 LNHNV, CDR2 YYDKDF (reference sequence). V gave up 4 bases and J gave up 5 bases, with 14 bases separating them. The CDR3 runs 15 residues. The CDR3 DNA sequence: TGTGCCACCAGCATCCCGCGGCGGGGGAATGAAAAACTGTTTTTT. Amino acid sequence: CATSIPRRGNEKLFF.

This clone was seen just once. The genes are TRBV6-2 or TRBV6-3 and TRBJ1-5; 8 bases are shared with TRBD1. CDR1 is MNHEY, CDR2 SVGEGT, per germline. The CDR3 totals 14 residues. The J segment lost 7 bases and the V segment lost 6 bases, leaving 8 bases of the junction unmatched. The CDR3 coding sequence is TGTGCCAGCAGCCGACAGGGGAGAGAGCAGCCCCAGCATTTT. Translating gives CASSRQGREQPQHF.

This chain links TRBV29-1 with TRBJ2-7; 10 nucleotides line up with TRBD2. The germline V gene has CDR1 SQVTM and CDR2 ANQGSEA. The CDR3 contains 18 residues. V shed 0 bases and J 3 bases; nucleotides not matched to a gene: 14. The chain's CDR3 is CSVEDPPGLAGGHYEQYF. The CDR3 nucleotides are TGCAGCGTTGAAGATCCCCCCGGCTTAGCGGGAGGCCACTACGAGCAGTACTTC.

This clone was detected once. The genes are TRBV24-1 and TRBJ2-1; 12 bases are a match to TRBD2. The CDR3 loop spans 18 amino acids. From germline, CDR1 is KGHDR and CDR2 SFDVKD. The trim removed 3 bases at V and 7 bases at J, leaving 12 bases unmatched. This chain's CDR3 is CATSDDGWSSGRENEQFF. The DNA for the CDR3 is TGTGCCACCAGTGATGATGGGTGGTCTAGCGGGAGGGAAAATGAGCAGTTCTTC.

Here the CDR3 DNA reads TGCGCCAGCAAGCCCATGGACAGGGAGGACGAGCAGTACTTC. It specifies CASKPMDREDEQYF. The chain employs TRBV5-1 and TRBJ2-7; TRBD1 matches 8 bases. Germline V gene sequence: CDR1 SGHRS, CDR2 YFSETQ. The CDR3 totals 14 residues. V lost 6 bases, J lost 5 bases, and 10 bases stayed unmatched.

The chain is built from TRBV27 and TRBJ1-2, with D tentatively TRBD1 (6 bases). Germline CDR1 reads MNHEY; CDR2 reads SMNVEV (reference sequence). CDR3 length: 13 amino acids. Trimming took 3 bases from V and 4 from J, leaving 9 bases between them. The CDR3 bases are TGTGCCAGCAGTTTTAGCAGGGGCTATGGCTACACCTTC. This codes for CASSFSRGYGYTF.

This rearrangement joins TRBV28 to TRBJ1-2; TRBD1 is a possible D gene (5 bases). From germline, CDR1 is MDHEN and CDR2 SYDVKM. The CDR3 has 17 amino acids. Trimming pared 2 bases from V and 0 bases from J, leaving 16 bases between. The CDR3 bases are TGTGCCAGCAGTTTAAGTGGTGGGGGGGGAGCTAACTATGGCTACACCTTC. Translated, it gives CASSLSGGGGANYGYTF.

The chain carries TRBV5-5 and TRBJ1-3; possible D gene TRBD1, 6 bases. V was clipped by 2 bases and J by 0 bases, with 12 bases between them. The CDR3 totals 16 residues. The germline V gene has CDR1 SGHKS and CDR2 YYEKEE (reference sequence). In nucleotides, the CDR3 is TGTGCCAGCAGCTTTTTTGGACAGAACTCTGGAAACACCATATATTTT. The encoded protein is CASSFFGQNSGNTIYF.

This clone was seen just once. The genes are TRBV11-2 and TRBJ1-2, with D perhaps matching TRBD1 (6 bases). Germline lookup yields CDR1 SGHAT and CDR2 FQNNGV. V dropped 5 bases and J dropped 6 bases, with 19 bases sitting between them. This CDR3 has 15 residues. The CDR3 sequence is CASSRRQDPRDGYTF. CDR3 bases: TGTGCCAGCAGCCGGCGACAGGACCCTCGGGATGGCTACACCTTC.

The rearrangement links TRBV18 to TRBJ2-1; tentative D call: TRBD1 (6 bases). The CDR3 totals 16 residues. Germline lookup yields CDR1 KGHSH and CDR2 LQKENI. V gave up 0 bases and J gave up 4 bases, with 13 bases separating them. CDR3 in DNA: TGTGCCAGCTCACCACCAAGGGGACACCCATACAATGAGCAGTTCTTC. It is translated as CASSPPRGHPYNEQFF.